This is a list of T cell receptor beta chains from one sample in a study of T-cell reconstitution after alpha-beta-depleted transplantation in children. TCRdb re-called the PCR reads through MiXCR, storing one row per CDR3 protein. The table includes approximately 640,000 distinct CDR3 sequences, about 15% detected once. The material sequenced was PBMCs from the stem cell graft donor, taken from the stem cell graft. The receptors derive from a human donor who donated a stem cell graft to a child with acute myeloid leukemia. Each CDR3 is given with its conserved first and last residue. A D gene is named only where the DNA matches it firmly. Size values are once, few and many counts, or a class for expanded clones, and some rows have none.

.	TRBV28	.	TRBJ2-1	TGTGCCAGCAGCCCCATAGCGTTTGAGCAGTTCTTC	CASSPIAFEQFF
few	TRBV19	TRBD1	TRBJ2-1	TGTGCCAGTAGTTCCCTCCGGGACAGTGGCGATGAGCAGTTCTTC	CASSSLRDSGDEQFF
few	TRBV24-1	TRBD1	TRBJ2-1	TGTGCCACCAGTGACGGGACAGGGTACCGCGGTGAGCAGTTCTTC	CATSDGTGYRGEQFF
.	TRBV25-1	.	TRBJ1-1	TGTGCCAGCAGTGAATCTGTGAACACTGAAGCTTTCTTT	CASSESVNTEAFF
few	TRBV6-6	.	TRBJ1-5	TGTGCCAGCAGTTGGTCGGGGGGACAGCCCCAGCATTTT	CASSWSGGQPQHF
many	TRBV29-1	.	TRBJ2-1	TGCAGCGTTGAAAAAGGGGGTTCATTCAATGAGCAGTTCTTC	CSVEKGGSFNEQFF
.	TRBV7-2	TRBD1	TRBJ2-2	TGTGCCAGCAGCTCCCCCAGGGGGCAATACACCGGGGAGCTGTTTTTT	CASSSPRGQYTGELFF
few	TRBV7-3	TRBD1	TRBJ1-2	TGTGCCAGCAGCCCCCGACAGGGGACTAACTATGGCTACACCTTC	CASSPRQGTNYGYTF
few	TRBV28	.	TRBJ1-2	TGTGCCACCCTCAGAAACAGAGTCTATGGCTACACCTTC	CATLRNRVYGYTF
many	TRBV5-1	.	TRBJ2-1	TGCGCCAGCAGCATGACAGGGAGGGACACGTATGAGCAGTTCTTC	CASSMTGRDTYEQFF
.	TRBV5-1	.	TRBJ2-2	TGCGCCAGCAGCTTACAGGGAAAGACGAACACCGGGGAGCTGTTTTTT	CASSLQGKTNTGELFF
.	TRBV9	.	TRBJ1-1	TGTGCCAGCAGCGGCTTTGGGCAAGGGAGCACTGAAGCTTTCTTT	CASSGFGQGSTEAFF
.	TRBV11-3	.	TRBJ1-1	TGTGCCAGCACCCTAGAGGGAATTCGGGGTCCGACTGAAGCTTTCTTT	CASTLEGIRGPTEAFF
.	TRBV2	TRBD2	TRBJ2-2	TGTGCCAGTAGCGGGGGGGCCGGCGGGGAGCTGTTTTTT	CASSGGAGGELFF
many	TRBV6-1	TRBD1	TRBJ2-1	TGTGCCAGCAGCCTCCAGGGACAGACGAACAATGAGCAGTTCTTC	CASSLQGQTNNEQFF
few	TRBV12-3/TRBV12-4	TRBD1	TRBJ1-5	TGTGCCAGCAGTTTGGGAACAGGGGGCACATTTCAGCCCCAGCATTTT	CASSLGTGGTFQPQHF
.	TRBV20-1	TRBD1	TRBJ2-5	TGCAGTGCCTTGGAGGGGACAGGGCGGTGGGCCCAGTACTTC	CSALEGTGRWAQYF
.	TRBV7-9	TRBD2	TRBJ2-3	TGTGCCAGCAGTACCGGGACTAGCGGTAGCACAGATACGCAGTATTTT	CASSTGTSGSTDTQYF
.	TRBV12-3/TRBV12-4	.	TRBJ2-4	TGTGCCAGCAGTTTAACCGGGCTACTAGCCAAAAACATTCAGTACTTC	CASSLTGLLAKNIQYF
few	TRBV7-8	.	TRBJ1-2	TGTGCCAGCAGTTTGGCGGCGGGCTATGGCTACACCTTC	CASSLAAGYGYTF
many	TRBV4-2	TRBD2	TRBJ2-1	TGTGCCAGCAGCCAGAAAACTGGCGGGGGGCTCACCTACAATGAGCAGTTCTTC	CASSQKTGGGLTYNEQFF
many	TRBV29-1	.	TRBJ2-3	TGCAGCCTCGCATCTAGCACAGATACGCAGTATTTT	CSLASSTDTQYF
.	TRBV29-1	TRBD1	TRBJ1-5	TGCAGCGTTGCTGGGGACAGGAAAAATCAGCCCCAGCATTTT	CSVAGDRKNQPQHF
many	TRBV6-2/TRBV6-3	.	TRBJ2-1	TGTGCCAGCAGTTCCCTAGTCTACAATGAGCAGTTCTTC	CASSSLVYNEQFF
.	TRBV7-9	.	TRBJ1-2	TGTGCCAGCAGCTCGGGACACTTTGCTAACTATGGCTACACCTTC	CASSSGHFANYGYTF
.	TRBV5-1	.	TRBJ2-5	TGCGCCAGCAGCTCGGAAGGGAGGAGCAACCGGGAGACCCAGTACTTC	CASSSEGRSNRETQYF
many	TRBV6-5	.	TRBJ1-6	TGTGCCAGCAGTTACTCCAGGGGAGGGGGTAATTCACCCCTCCACTTT	CASSYSRGGGNSPLHF
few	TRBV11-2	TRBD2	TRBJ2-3	TGTGCCAGCAGCTTAACCCCAGCTAGCGGGGGGGCCGGAGCAGATACGCAGTATTTT	CASSLTPASGGAGADTQYF
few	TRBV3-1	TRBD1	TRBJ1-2	TGTGCCAGCAGCCAAGACCAGGACAGGAGGGGAGGCTACACCTTC	CASSQDQDRRGGYTF
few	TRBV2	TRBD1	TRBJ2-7	TGTGCCAGCAGTGATGGGGACAGGGACCACGAGCAGTACTTC	CASSDGDRDHEQYF
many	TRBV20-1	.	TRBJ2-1	TGCAGTGCTAGTGGAGGGACCGAGTCCTACAATGAGCAGTTCTTC	CSASGGTESYNEQFF
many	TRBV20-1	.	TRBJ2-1	TGCAGTGCTAGAGTAGGAGGAAATTCCTACAATGAGCAGTTCTTC	CSARVGGNSYNEQFF
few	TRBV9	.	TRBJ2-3	TGTGCCAGCAGCGCCCGCGGACAGTCTAGCACAGATACGCAGTATTTT	CASSARGQSSTDTQYF
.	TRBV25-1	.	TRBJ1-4	TGTGCCAGCAGTCCCCCCGGATCAACTAATGAAAAACTGTTTTTT	CASSPPGSTNEKLFF
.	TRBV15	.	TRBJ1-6	TGTGCCACCAGCAGAGACCTCGCGGATACCCTCCACTTT	CATSRDLADTLHF
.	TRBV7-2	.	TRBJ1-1	TGTGCCAGCAGCTTTGGGGGTAATCGGGGGACTGAAGCTTTCTTT	CASSFGGNRGTEAFF
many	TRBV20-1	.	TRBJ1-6	TGCAGTGCTAGAGGGTCCAGAAATTCACCCCTCCACTTT	CSARGSRNSPLHF
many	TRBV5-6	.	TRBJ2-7	TGTGCCAGCAGCTTGGGTCTGGGTTCGGACGAGCAGTACTTC	CASSLGLGSDEQYF
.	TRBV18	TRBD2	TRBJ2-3	TGTGCCAGCTCACCACAAGCGGGGGCAGATACGCAGTATTTT	CASSPQAGADTQYF
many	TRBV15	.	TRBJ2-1	TGTGCCACCAGCAGAGAGGCCAGCCTTAGCTCCTACAATGAGCAGTTCTTC	CATSREASLSSYNEQFF
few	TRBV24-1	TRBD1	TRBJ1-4	TGTGCCACCAGTGATCCCCGGGACAGCGTAAATGAAAAACTGTTTTTT	CATSDPRDSVNEKLFF
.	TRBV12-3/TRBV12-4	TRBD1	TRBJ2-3	TGTGCCAGCAGCCGGGACAGGGGCTTCGACGTCACAGATACGCAGTATTTT	CASSRDRGFDVTDTQYF
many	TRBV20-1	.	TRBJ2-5	TGCAGTGCTAGAGATAGCGGGACCCAGTACTTC	CSARDSGTQYF
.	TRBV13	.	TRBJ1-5	TGTGCCAGCAGCTTAGGGCTTCAGCCCCAGCATTTT	CASSLGLQPQHF
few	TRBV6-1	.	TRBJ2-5	TGTGCCAGCAGTCCTACTTGGGGGCTGGAGACCCAGTACTTC	CASSPTWGLETQYF
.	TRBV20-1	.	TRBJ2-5	TGCAGTGCTAGAACGCCAACCGCTCAAGAGACCCAGTACTTC	CSARTPTAQETQYF
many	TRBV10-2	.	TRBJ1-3	TGCGCCAGCAGTGAAGGAGGAAACACCATATATTTT	CASSEGGNTIYF
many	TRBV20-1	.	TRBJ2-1	TGCAGTGCTATTGGCAACAACTACAATGAGCAGTTCTTC	CSAIGNNYNEQFF
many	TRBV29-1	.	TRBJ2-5	TGCAGCGTTAGTCCGGGCCGGGCGGTGGCCCAGTACTTC	CSVSPGRAVAQYF
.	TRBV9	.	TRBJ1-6	TGTGCCAGCAGCCCTCAACAGGCCCCAAGCTCCTATAATTCACCCCTCCACTTT	CASSPQQAPSSYNSPLHF
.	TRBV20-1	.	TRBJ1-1	TGCAGTGCTAGTAATTCAGGGAACACTGAAGCTTTCTTT	CSASNSGNTEAFF
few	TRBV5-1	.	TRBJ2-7	TGCGCCAGCAGCTTGGTCGGGGTATCCGAGCAGTACTTC	CASSLVGVSEQYF
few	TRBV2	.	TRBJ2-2	TGTGCCAGCAGTCCAGCCGGGGAGCTGTTTTTT	CASSPAGELFF
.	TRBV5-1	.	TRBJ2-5	TGCGCCAGCAGCTTGTCAAGCGGGTACCAAGAGACCCAGTACTTC	CASSLSSGYQETQYF
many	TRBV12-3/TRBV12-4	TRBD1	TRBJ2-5	TGTGCCAGCAGGTGGACAGGGCAAGAGACCCAGTACTTC	CASRWTGQETQYF
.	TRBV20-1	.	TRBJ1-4	TGCAGTGCCCCGGGGAGGGAAAAACTGTTTTTT	CSAPGREKLFF
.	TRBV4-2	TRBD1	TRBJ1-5	TGTGCCAGCAGCCAGCATTCGACAGGGGTTAGCAATCAGCCCCAGCATTTT	CASSQHSTGVSNQPQHF